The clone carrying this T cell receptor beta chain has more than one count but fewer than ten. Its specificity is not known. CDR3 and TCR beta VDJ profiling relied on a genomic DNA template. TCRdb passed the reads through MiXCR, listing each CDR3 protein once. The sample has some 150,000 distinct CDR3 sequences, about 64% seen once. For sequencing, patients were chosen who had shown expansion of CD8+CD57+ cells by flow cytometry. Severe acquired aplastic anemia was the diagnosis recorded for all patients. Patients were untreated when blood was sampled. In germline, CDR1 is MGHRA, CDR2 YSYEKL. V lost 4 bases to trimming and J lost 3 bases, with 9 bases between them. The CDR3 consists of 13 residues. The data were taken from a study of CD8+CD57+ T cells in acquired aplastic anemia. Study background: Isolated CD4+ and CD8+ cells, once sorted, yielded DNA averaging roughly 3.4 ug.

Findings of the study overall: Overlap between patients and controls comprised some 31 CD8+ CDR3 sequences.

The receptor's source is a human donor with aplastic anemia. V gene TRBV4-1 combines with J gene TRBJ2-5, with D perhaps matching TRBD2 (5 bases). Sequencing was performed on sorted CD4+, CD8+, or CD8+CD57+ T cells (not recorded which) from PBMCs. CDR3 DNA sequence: TGCGCCAGCAGCCTGGGAGCGGAAGAGACCCAGTACTTC. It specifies CASSLGAEETQYF.